The source of this TCR beta chain is a study of blood T cell repertoires in COVID-19. CDR3 length equals 16 residues. Sequenced by immunoSEQ multiplex PCR; TCRdb stores in-frame clones only, minus some. The sample contains about 160,000 clones, more than 60% of which appear only once. This receptor was identified in an older man with acute or convalescent COVID-19. The V gene is TRBV21-1, the J gene TRBJ2-6; the table calls TRBD2, which could not be checked here. TRBV21-1 is a pseudogene segment. Specimen: peripheral blood. The CDR3 reads CASKFGGTPGANVLTF. CDR3 in DNA: TGTGCCAGCAAATTCGGGGGTACCCCAGGGGCCAACGTCCTGACTTTC.